Presented here are 3 T cell receptor beta chains from one specimen sequenced in a study of graft-versus-host responses after intestinal transplantation. Assay: immunoSEQ multiplex PCR; the TCRdb copy retains only in-frame clones and omits some. Of tens of thousands of clones in the sample, 82% were seen once. No cognate antigen is known for these TCRs. Specimen: unstimulated CD4+ T cells sorted from spleen or lymph node cells, collected before intestinal transplant. All receptors come from a human donor who received an intestinal transplant.

DNA of the CDR3: TGCAGTGGAGGGACCAAAAACATTCAGTACTTC. Protein: CSGGTKNIQYF. J is TRBJ2-4 and V is TRBV20-1, with TRBD2 as a possible D gene (5 bases). The CDR3 runs to 11 residues. CDR1 and CDR2 (germline): DFQATT, SNEGSKA (reference sequence). Trimming removed 7 bases from V and 2 bases from J, with 6 bases in between.

This clone came up a few times. The chain uses TRBV6-5 and TRBJ1-5; 7 nucleotides match TRBD1. With 4 bases clipped from V and 1 base from J, the junction kept 4 bases outside the gene matches. CDR1 is MNHEY, CDR2 SVGAGI, per germline. The CDR3 has 15 residues. The CDR3 coding sequence is TGTGCCAGCAGTTTGACAGGGTACAGCAATCAGCCCCAGCATTTT. Amino acids: CASSLTGYSNQPQHF.

CDR3 in amino acids: CASSRAGTQETQYF. CDR3 sequence (DNA): TGCGCCAGCAGCCGAGCCGGGACTCAAGAGACCCAGTACTTC. This chain connects TRBV4-1 to TRBJ2-5; D may be TRBD2 (6 bases). The CDR3 runs to 14 residues. Germline V CDR1 and CDR2: MGHRA, YSYEKL. The germline V and J ends were trimmed by 4 bases and 2 bases, with 11 bases remaining between them.